This TCR beta chain came from a study of cytomegalovirus exposure and HLA in healthy donors. Overall study: Of several hundred genotyped donors, 81% clustered with self-reported Caucasian donors. The study's findings and limits: One variant, a missense change in DCLRE1C, was linked in a later analysis to TCR beta V- and J-gene trimming. What a later analysis reportedly showed was that an Asian-associated ancestry cluster had fewer N-insertions than the roughly 700-donor mean.

Primers for the PCR totalled 60 Vbeta and 13 Jbeta. The assay was immunoSEQ multiplex PCR, and TCRdb's table has in-frame clones only and misses some. The sample lists about 170,000 clones, 65% to 85% occurring once. Comment on this clone: Its cognate antigen is unknown.

V lost 3 bases to trimming and J lost 0 bases, with 8 bases between them. There are 15 residues in the CDR3. Germline CDR1 reads KGHSH; CDR2 reads LQKENI. The sequenced material came from PBMCs. The chain is built from TRBV18 and TRBJ2-2; D gene unclear. The origin of this receptor is a male donor in good health and CMV-seronegative. CDR3 amino acids: CASSPNGPNTGELFF. CDR3 nucleotides: TGTGCCAGCTCACCCAATGGCCCGAACACCGGGGAGCTGTTTTTT.